These 20 T cell receptor beta chains were sequenced from one sample in a study of cytomegalovirus exposure and HLA in healthy donors. Amplification used 60 Vbeta primers and 13 Jbeta primers. Produced via immunoSEQ multiplex PCR; TCRdb's table is partial and in-frame only. The data contain 150,000 or so clones, 60% to 80% of them singletons. What was sequenced was PBMCs. The origin of the receptors is a man in his fifties in good health and CMV-seropositive.

The chain carries TRBV18 and TRBJ1-1; D gene uncertain. Germline V gene data show CDR1 as KGHSH and CDR2 as LQKENI. This CDR3 has 15 amino acids. V lost 1 base and J 6 bases, leaving 15 bases between the germline ends. CDR3 coding DNA: TGTGCCAGCTCACCACAGAACCGGGGTCTGGCTGAAGCTTTCTTT. As protein: CASSPQNRGLAEAFF.

The chain carries TRBV29-1 and TRBJ1-1; D may be TRBD1 (5 bases). V was pared by 7 bases and J by 4 bases, with 22 bases between. This CDR3 contains 15 residues. Germline CDR1 SQVTM, CDR2 ANQGSEA. The CDR3 here is CSGLRGGAMTTEAFF. In DNA form, the CDR3 reads TGCAGCGGCCTACGAGGAGGGGCCATGACCACTGAAGCTTTCTTT.

The chain joins TRBV19 to TRBJ2-5; 9 nucleotides agree with TRBD2. The CDR3 contains 15 residues. The germline V gene has CDR1 LNHDA and CDR2 SQIVND (reference sequence). J was trimmed by 5 bases and V by 3 bases; bases with no gene match: 7. CDR3 protein: CASSIQRGVRETQYF. CDR3 sequence (DNA): TGTGCCAGTAGTATTCAGCGGGGGGTACGGGAGACCCAGTACTTC.

The CDR3: CASSQDRGRTPYGYTF. CDR3 DNA: TGCGCCAGCAGCCAAGATAGGGGCCGTACACCCTATGGCTACACCTTC. The rearrangement links TRBV4-1 to TRBJ1-2; possible D gene TRBD1, 5 bases. This CDR3 has 16 residues. Deletions cut 0 bases from V and 4 bases from J, with 15 bases between. CDR1 is MGHRA and CDR2 is YSYEKL in the germline V gene.

In the case of this clone: At one end the junction does not follow the germline gene, possibly because of a read error. The sample contains more than one DNA sequence encoding this CDR3. The rearrangement links TRBV5-1 to TRBJ1-1; D is possibly TRBD1 (5 bases). From germline, CDR1 is SGHRS and CDR2 YFSETQ. This CDR3 comprises 15 residues. The CDR3 nucleotides read TGCGCCAGCAGCTTGTTAGGGGAGGGGTCCACTGAAGCCTTCTTT. Translating gives CASSLLGEGSTEAFF.

This clone has just one count. V and J are TRBV5-5 and TRBJ1-1; D is uncertain. This CDR3 spans 15 amino acids. Germline V lookup: CDR1 SGHKS, CDR2 YYEKEE (reference sequence). Deletions cut 3 bases from V and 4 bases from J, with 16 bases between. The CDR3 loop reads CASSSHSLTTTEAFF. The CDR3 DNA is TGTGCCAGCAGCTCGCACAGCTTAACCACCACTGAAGCTTTCTTT.

This clone showed up just a few times. V usage is TRBV5-6 and J usage is TRBJ2-3, with unresolved D. Trimming cost V 3 bases and J 6 bases, with 11 bases left between them. The CDR3 is made up of 13 amino acids. Germline assignment: CDR1 SGHDT and CDR2 YYEEEE. The CDR3 coding sequence is TGTGCCAGCAGCTCTCCGGCGGCGGATACGCAGTATTTT. Translation gives CASSSPAADTQYF.

The chain employs TRBV28 and TRBJ2-7; TRBD2 matches 11 bases. The CDR3 covers 16 residues. Losses at the gene ends were 6 bases for V and 0 bases for J; bases not matched to a gene: 7. CDR1 is MDHEN, CDR2 SYDVKM, per germline. This CDR3 is CASRISSGGASYEQYF. The DNA for the CDR3 is TGTGCCAGCAGGATAAGTAGCGGGGGGGCCTCCTACGAGCAGTACTTC.

The chain employs TRBV28 and TRBJ2-2; 7 nucleotides agree with TRBD1. Germline lookup yields CDR1 MDHEN and CDR2 SYDVKM. The CDR3 covers 15 residues. Losses at the gene ends were 5 bases for V and 0 bases for J; bases not matched to a gene: 3. CDR3 sequence: CASSPTGPNTGELFF. As DNA, the CDR3 is TGTGCCAGCAGTCCGACAGGGCCGAACACCGGGGAGCTGTTTTTT.

The chain links TRBV27 to TRBJ1-1; D possibly corresponds to TRBD1 (6 bases). The germline CDR1 and CDR2 sequences are MNHEY and SMNVEV (reference sequence). This CDR3 is 18 amino acids long. V lost 3 bases and J lost 0, with 20 bases in between. CDR3 sequence: CASSFDYGTHLMNTEAFF. For the CDR3, the DNA is TGTGCCAGCAGTTTCGATTACGGGACACACCTAATGAACACTGAAGCTTTCTTT.

This sequence joins TRBV4-3 and TRBJ2-1; tentative D call: TRBD1 (7 bases). Germline V lookup: CDR1 LGHNA, CDR2 YSLEER. CDR3 length: 17 residues. V shed 4 bases and J shed 3 bases, with 19 bases lying between them. CDR3 nucleotide sequence: TGCGCCAGCAGCCGGGGGGCAGGGACAGTCTACTACAATGAGCAGTTCTTC. It encodes CASSRGAGTVYYNEQFF.

CDR3 sequence: CASSLGQAISYNSPLHF. The CDR3 bases are TGCGCCAGCAGCCTGGGACAGGCAATCTCCTATAATTCACCCCTCCACTTT. V gene TRBV4-1 combines with J gene TRBJ1-6, with 8 bases fitting TRBD1. The CDR3 contains 17 residues. With V trimmed by 4 bases and J by 0 bases, 5 bases remained unmatched. Germline V gene data show CDR1 as MGHRA and CDR2 as YSYEKL.

This chain uses TRBV2 with TRBJ1-2; no definite D call. Germline V gene sequence: CDR1 SNHLY, CDR2 FYNNEI. Trimming stripped 2 bases from V and 3 bases from J, with 10 bases between. CDR3 length: 14 residues. CDR3 bases: TGTGCCAGCAGTGAATTGTTGGGAGACTATGGCTACACCTTC. This codes for CASSELLGDYGYTF. Full variable domain (remainder filled in from reference TRBV2 and TRBJ1-2): EPEVTQTPSHQVTQMGQEVILRCVPISNHLYFYWYRQILGQKVEFLVSFYNNEISEKSEIFDDQFSVERPDGSNFTLKIRSTKLEDSAMYFCASSELLGDYGYTFGSGTRLTVV.

The chain employs TRBV14 and TRBJ2-2; D unresolved. The CDR3 length is 16 residues. Germline values: CDR1 SGHDN, CDR2 FVKESK. The ends were cut back, 3 bases at V and 1 base at J, with 12 bases in the middle. The chain's CDR3 is CASSQGLIGNTGELFF. The CDR3 DNA reads TGTGCCAGCAGCCAGGGCCTTATTGGGAACACCGGGGAGCTGTTTTTT.

V is TRBV2 and J is TRBJ2-7; D is uncertain. V lost 4 bases and J 0 bases, leaving 4 bases between the germline ends. The CDR3 sequence is 12 residues long. From germline, CDR1 is SNHLY and CDR2 FYNNEI. As DNA, the CDR3 is TGTGCCAGCAGTGTTATCTCCTACGAGCAGTACTTC. Its translation is CASSVISYEQYF.

This chain connects TRBV7-6 to TRBJ2-1, with 9 positions matching TRBD1. Trimming removed 4 bases from V and 7 bases from J; junction bases left unmatched: 8. Germline V gene lookup returns CDR1 SGHVS and CDR2 FNYEAQ. This CDR3 has 15 residues. The CDR3 nucleotides are TGTGCCAGCAGCTCGGCTTCCGGGACAGGGAATGAGCAGTTCTTC. Translated, it gives CASSSASGTGNEQFF.

To note about this clone: This same CDR3 is encoded by further DNA sequences in the sample. The gene calls are TRBV5-6 and TRBJ2-7, with TRBD1 matching 11 bases. V shed 2 bases, J shed 4 bases, and the junction held 2 bases outside the gene matches. The CDR3 spans 14 residues. The germline CDR1 and CDR2 sequences are SGHDT and YYEEEE. CDR3 protein: CASSFGTGGYEQYV. The CDR3 nucleotides read TGTGCCAGCAGCTTTGGGACAGGGGGGTACGAGCAGTACGTC.

The chain carries TRBV28 and TRBJ2-5, with 7 bases fitting TRBD1. V was pared by 2 bases and J by 2 bases, with 8 bases of the junction left unmatched. Germline V gene sequence: CDR1 MDHEN, CDR2 SYDVKM. This CDR3 is built from 16 residues. CDR3 sequence (DNA): TGTGCCAGCAGTTTACCTTCCGGGACAGAACAAGAGACCCAGTACTTC. Its translation is CASSLPSGTEQETQYF.

The rearrangement uses TRBV18 and TRBJ2-5; D perhaps matches TRBD1 (5 bases). CDR1 and CDR2 from the germline V gene are KGHSH and LQKENI. The CDR3 is 15 amino acids. Trimming left V 3 bases short and J 0 bases short, with 11 bases between. CDR3 residues: CASSPTTVYQETQYF. CDR3 in DNA: TGTGCCAGCTCACCTACGACAGTGTACCAAGAGACCCAGTACTTC.

This clone was seen a handful of times. The rearrangement joins TRBV5-6 to TRBJ2-3; 7 bases are shared with TRBD1. CDR3 length: 15 residues. CDR1 is SGHDT, CDR2 YYEEEE, per germline. J lost 0 bases, V lost 3 bases, and 4 bases had no gene match. The CDR3 loop is CASSWTGLSTDTQYF. The CDR3 nucleotides are TGTGCCAGCAGCTGGACAGGATTGAGCACAGATACGCAGTATTTT.